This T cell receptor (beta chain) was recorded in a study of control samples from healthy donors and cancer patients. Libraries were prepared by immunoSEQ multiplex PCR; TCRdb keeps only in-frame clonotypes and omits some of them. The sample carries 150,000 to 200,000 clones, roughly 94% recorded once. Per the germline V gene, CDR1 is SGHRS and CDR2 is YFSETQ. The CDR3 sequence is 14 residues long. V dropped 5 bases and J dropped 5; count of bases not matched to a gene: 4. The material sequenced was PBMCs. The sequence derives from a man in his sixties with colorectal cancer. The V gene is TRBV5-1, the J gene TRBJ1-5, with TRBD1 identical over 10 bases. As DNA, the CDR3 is TGCGCCAGCAGGGCCGGGACAGGGGATCAGCCCCAGCATTTT. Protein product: CASRAGTGDQPQHF.